What follows are 17 T cell receptor beta chains derived from one specimen sequenced in a study of CD8 T cells in ankylosing spondylitis (TCRdb year 2017). Receptors were amplified or captured by 5' RACE. Sequencing took place on an Illumina HiSeq 2500. TCRdb trimmed public reads at Q25 via fastp, called clones via MiXCR and kept in-frame beta chains. Rows are unified per CDR3 protein, each entry keeping the most common DNA and genes. This sample gives 250,000 to 300,000 distinct CDR3 sequences in total; 20% of them show up just once. Roughly 7.4% of the sample is in the top ten clones. Sequenced: blood, either unsorted or a sorted T cell fraction (not recorded which). All receptors derive from a male donor with ankylosing spondylitis or in good health (not recorded which).

Comment on this clonotype: Sequence at one end of the junction differs from germline and may be a read error. The CDR3 region is CASSVDSGSVETQYF. For the CDR3, the DNA is TGTGCCAGCAGCGTAGATAGCGGGAGTGTCGAGACCCAGTACTTC. The V call is TRBV11-2, the J call TRBJ2-5, with 9 nucleotides matching TRBD2. Germline lookup yields CDR1 SGHAT and CDR2 FQNNGV. This CDR3 contains 15 residues.

V is TRBV12-3 or TRBV12-4 and J is TRBJ1-5; D not certain. The CDR3 is 13 residues long. Trimming stripped 6 bases from V and 3 bases from J, with 9 bases between. DNA of the CDR3: TGTGCCAGCAGAGGGAGGCTCAATCAGCCCCAGCATTTT. It is translated as CASRGRLNQPQHF.

This clonotype was found a few times. J is TRBJ2-3 and V is TRBV6-5, with TRBD1 matching over 8 bases. Germline trimming cut 2 bases from V and 4 bases from J; bases unmatched to any gene: 8. Germline lookup yields CDR1 MNHEY and CDR2 SVGAGI. This CDR3 contains 16 residues. CDR3 residues: CASSYRRGRLSDTQYF. CDR3 bases: TGTGCCAGCAGTTACCGCAGGGGGCGCTTGTCAGATACGCAGTATTTT.

This clonotype was observed a handful of times. This rearrangement joins TRBV29-1 to TRBJ2-2, with D possibly matching TRBD1 (6 bases). The CDR3 contains 12 residues. Germline CDR1 is SQVTM and CDR2 is ANQGSEA. Trimming stripped 6 bases from V and 5 bases from J, with 10 bases between. The CDR3 loop reads CSVARGTGELFF. CDR3 DNA sequence: TGCAGCGTGGCTAGGGGGACCGGGGAGCTGTTTTTT.

This clonotype was seen more than once but under ten times. The chain joins TRBV29-1 to TRBJ2-1; 7 nucleotides agree with TRBD2. The CDR3 extends over 14 amino acids. The V segment lost 3 bases and the J segment 6 bases; nucleotides outside the gene matches: 8. From germline, CDR1 is SQVTM and CDR2 ANQGSEA. CDR3 region: CSVDRGRAVNEQFF. CDR3 nucleotides: TGCAGCGTTGACCGTGGGAGGGCCGTCAATGAGCAGTTCTTC.

This clonotype has just a few counts. At one end the junction does not follow the germline gene, possibly because of a read error. This chain's CDR3 is CASSRSSNYGYTF. CDR3 bases: TGTGCCAGCAGTCGGTCTTCTAATTATGGCTACACCTTC. The chain couples TRBV6-1 to TRBJ1-2; no definite D call. Germline V lookup: CDR1 MNHNS, CDR2 SASEGT. There are 13 residues in the CDR3.

The V gene is TRBV18, the J gene TRBJ2-2; D unclear. The V and J ends lost 6 bases and 5 bases respectively, with 16 bases between them. Germline V gene data show CDR1 as KGHSH and CDR2 as LQKENI. CDR3 length: 15 residues. CDR3 protein: CASSPDTLGTGELFF. The DNA for the CDR3 is TGTGCCAGCTCTCCCGACACCCTGGGGACCGGGGAGCTGTTTTTT.

To note about this clonotype: At one end the junction does not follow the germline gene, possibly because of a read error. The chain couples TRBV7-9 to TRBJ2-2; possible D gene TRBD2, 6 bases. Germline V CDR1 and CDR2: SEHNR, FQNEAQ (reference sequence). The CDR3 sequence is 13 residues long. The CDR3 bases are TGTGCCAGCAGCTACACTAGCACCGGGGAGTTGTTTTTT. Translated: CASSYTSTGELFF.

This clonotype was observed a handful of times. The CDR3 loop reads CASSEFGGTEKLFF. DNA for the CDR3: TGTGCCAGCAGTGAATTCGGGGGCACCGAAAAACTGTTTTTT. The chain uses TRBV25-1 and TRBJ1-4, with a weak D call TRBD1 (6 bases). The CDR3 has 14 amino acids. Germline V CDR1 and CDR2: MGHDK, SYGVNS. The germline V and J ends were trimmed by 1 base and 8 bases, with 11 bases remaining between them.

The chain employs TRBV4-2 and TRBJ2-2; 8 bases match TRBD1. The trim removed 4 bases at V and 3 bases at J, leaving 10 bases unmatched. CDR3 size: 17 residues. Germline values: CDR1 LGHNA, CDR2 YNFKEQ. Here the CDR3 DNA reads TGTGCCAGCAGCCTTGCCTCAGGGGGCTCGGACACCGGGGAGCTGTTTTTT. Protein product: CASSLASGGSDTGELFF.

The chain has TRBV27 and TRBJ1-5; a weak D match, TRBD1 (5 bases). V shed 3 bases and J shed 3 bases, with 12 bases lying between them. The CDR3 spans 15 residues. Germline V gene lookup returns CDR1 MNHEY and CDR2 SMNVEV (reference sequence). This CDR3 reads CASSFGASLNQPQHF. CDR3 nucleotides: TGTGCCAGCAGTTTCGGGGCATCCCTCAATCAGCCCCAGCATTTT.

The chain is built from TRBV4-2 and TRBJ1-5; no reliable D call. V lost 1 base and J lost 2, with 6 bases in between. Germline V gene sequence: CDR1 LGHNA, CDR2 YNFKEQ. The CDR3 loop spans 14 amino acids. The DNA of the CDR3 is TGTGCCAGCAGCCAAGGTTTTGGCAATCAGCCCCAGCATTTT. Translation gives CASSQGFGNQPQHF.

This clonotype has only a few counts. This chain links TRBV29-1 with TRBJ2-1; 14 bases agree with TRBD2. This CDR3 comprises 17 residues. Per the germline V gene, CDR1 is SQVTM and CDR2 is ANQGSEA. V was pared by 1 base and J by 0 bases, with 2 bases of the junction left unmatched. This chain's CDR3 is CSVEGGTSGSSYNEQFF. For the CDR3, the DNA is TGCAGCGTTGAAGGCGGGACTAGCGGGAGCTCCTACAATGAGCAGTTCTTC.

The chain is built from TRBV27 and TRBJ2-7; no clear D. V lost 0 bases, J lost 0 bases, and 6 bases lay in between. This CDR3 has 14 amino acids. CDR1 and CDR2 (germline): MNHEY, SMNVEV (reference sequence). CDR3 sequence reads: CASSLSGLSYEQYV. CDR3 sequence (DNA): TGTGCCAGCAGTTTATCGGGCCTCTCCTACGAGCAGTACGTC.

The rearrangement uses TRBV20-1 and TRBJ2-5; D is ambiguous. This CDR3 is 10 amino acids long. Germline CDR1 DFQATT, CDR2 SNEGSKA (reference sequence). Trimming shortened V by 5 bases and J by 11 bases, and 12 bases separated the two germline ends. This CDR3 reads CSAPDSLQYF. The CDR3 nucleotides read TGCAGTGCTCCTGACTCCCTTCAGTACTTC.

This clonotype was picked up many times. The chain recombines TRBV6-1 with TRBJ2-1; 12 bases line up with TRBD2. This CDR3 spans 15 amino acids. The V gene's germline CDR1 is MNHNS and CDR2 SASEGT. Trimming removed 5 bases from V and 6 bases from J; junction bases left unmatched: 5. The CDR3 sequence is CASSRLAGAINEQFF. CDR3 DNA sequence: TGTGCCAGCAGTCGACTAGCGGGAGCGATCAATGAGCAGTTCTTC.

This clonotype was recorded many times. The V gene is TRBV5-1, the J gene TRBJ2-1, with TRBD2 identical over 11 bases. V dropped 4 bases and J dropped 0; count of bases not matched to a gene: 0. CDR1 and CDR2 from the germline V gene are SGHRS and YFSETQ. The CDR3 is made up of 15 amino acids. CDR3 region: CASSTSGSSYNEQFF. In nucleotides, the CDR3 is TGCGCCAGCAGCACTAGCGGGAGCTCCTACAATGAGCAGTTCTTC.